This T cell receptor beta chain was identified in a study of blood T cell repertoires in COVID-19. Study as a whole: The United States, Italy and Spain provided the acute and convalescent COVID-19 samples.

Study processing details: Reference gene primer amplification in the assay estimated nucleated cell counts. Produced via immunoSEQ multiplex PCR; TCRdb's table is partial and in-frame only. The DNA was the basis for D and trimming; V, J and clone size are from that table. Altogether about 110,000 clones are present, approximately 90% being singletons, with the ten largest covering about 3%. The sequence was obtained from a woman aged 50 to 60 with acute or convalescent COVID-19. The sample taken for sequencing was peripheral blood.

CDR3 in amino acids: CASSSPGGVPEQFF. CDR3 DNA: TGTGCCAGCAGCTCCCCCGGAGGCGTGCCGGAGCAGTTCTTC. The chain joins TRBV7-9 to TRBJ2-1; D is possibly TRBD2 (5 bases). The CDR3 sequence is 14 residues long. Germline CDR1 reads SEHNR; CDR2 reads FQNEAQ (reference sequence). V lost 4 bases and J lost 10, with 17 bases in between.